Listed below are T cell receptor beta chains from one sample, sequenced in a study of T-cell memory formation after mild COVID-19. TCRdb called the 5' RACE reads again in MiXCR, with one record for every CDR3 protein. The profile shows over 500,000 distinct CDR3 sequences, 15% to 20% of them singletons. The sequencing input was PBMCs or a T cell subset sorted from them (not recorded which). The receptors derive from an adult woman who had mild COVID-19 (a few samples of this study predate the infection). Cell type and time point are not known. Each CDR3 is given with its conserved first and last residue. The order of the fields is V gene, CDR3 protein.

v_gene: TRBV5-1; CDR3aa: CASSAGTVSYGYTF
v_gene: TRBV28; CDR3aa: CASSLGPWQPQHF
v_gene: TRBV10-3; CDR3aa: CAIMTDDRPLRNQPQHF
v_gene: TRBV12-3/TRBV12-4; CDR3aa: CASSYRGPYQETQYF
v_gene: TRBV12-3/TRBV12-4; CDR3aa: CASSMTGYQPQHF
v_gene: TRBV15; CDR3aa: CATSSPNNRAQNTEAFF
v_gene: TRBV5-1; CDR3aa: CASSLEGWGAGNSPLHF
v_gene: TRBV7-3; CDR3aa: CASSLTPGLAGTQETQYF
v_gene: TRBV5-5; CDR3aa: CASTLGHRPPNEQFF
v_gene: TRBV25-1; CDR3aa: CASSGTGKGNQPQHF
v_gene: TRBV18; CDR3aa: CASSPPSAEYNQPQHF
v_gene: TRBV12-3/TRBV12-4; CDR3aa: CASTLVGARTQYF
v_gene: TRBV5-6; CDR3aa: CASSLAGTPNTGELFF
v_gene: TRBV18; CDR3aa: CASSPIASSTDTQYF
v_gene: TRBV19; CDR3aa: CASSYPLGGSYNEQFF
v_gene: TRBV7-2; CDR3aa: CASSLASRRRNQPQHF
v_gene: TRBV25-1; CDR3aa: CASKQGDYGYTF
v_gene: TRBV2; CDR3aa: CAKTNDGAGETQYF
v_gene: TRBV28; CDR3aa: CASSLLSSTGELFF
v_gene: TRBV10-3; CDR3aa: CAIRAGTGGETQYF
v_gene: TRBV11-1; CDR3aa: CASRYSAPVYGYTF
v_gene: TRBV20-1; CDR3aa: CSAPGQAVYEQYF
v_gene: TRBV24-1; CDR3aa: CATSVRGAASTDTQYF
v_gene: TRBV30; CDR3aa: CAWSVHYNEQFF
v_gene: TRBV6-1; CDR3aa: CASSKSPGEQETQYF
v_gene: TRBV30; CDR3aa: CAWSSPGDTQYF
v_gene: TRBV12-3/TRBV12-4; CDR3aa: CASSTDRPGEQYF
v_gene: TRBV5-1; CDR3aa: CASSLARQGKTGELFF
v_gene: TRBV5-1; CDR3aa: CASSFSSGQNTEAFF
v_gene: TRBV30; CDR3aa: CAWSALLTTPEAFF
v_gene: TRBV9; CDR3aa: CASSVAPAGSGNEQFF
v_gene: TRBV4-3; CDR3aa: CASSQPRGPGFADTQYF
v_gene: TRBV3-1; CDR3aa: CASSQASQAGELFF
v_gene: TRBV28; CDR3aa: CASRTPSGSYEQYF
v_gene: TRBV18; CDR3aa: CASSLGTSQTYEQYF
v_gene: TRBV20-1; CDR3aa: CSAREQGIGFGTQYF
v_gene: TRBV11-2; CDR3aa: CASSPPSGAGVNTQYF
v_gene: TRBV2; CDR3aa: CASTIDNTEAFF
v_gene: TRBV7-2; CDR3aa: CASSLAVHQPQHF
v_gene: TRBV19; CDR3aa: CASSIVPQGATVSYEQYF
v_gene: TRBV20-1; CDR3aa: CSASRDRIYGYTF
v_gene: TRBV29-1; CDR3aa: CSVADGNEQFF
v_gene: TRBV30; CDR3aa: CAWSVNRGNEQFF
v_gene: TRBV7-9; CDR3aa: CASSLVFQETQYF
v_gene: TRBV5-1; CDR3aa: CASRRAGGEETEAFF
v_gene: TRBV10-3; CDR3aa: CAITAGVGEQYF
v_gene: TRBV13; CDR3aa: CASSSGVSYEQYF
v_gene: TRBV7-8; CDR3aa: CASSLGLGVFF
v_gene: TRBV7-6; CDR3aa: CASRQTDTQYF
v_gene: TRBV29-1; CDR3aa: CSVAVETQYF
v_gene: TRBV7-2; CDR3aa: CASSLVSGGAGEQYF
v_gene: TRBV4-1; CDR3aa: CASSQIGGDTEAFF
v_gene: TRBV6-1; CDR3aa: CASSRTGWGEYGSNQPQHF
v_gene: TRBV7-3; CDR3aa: CASSLRLAGGVGSTDTQYF